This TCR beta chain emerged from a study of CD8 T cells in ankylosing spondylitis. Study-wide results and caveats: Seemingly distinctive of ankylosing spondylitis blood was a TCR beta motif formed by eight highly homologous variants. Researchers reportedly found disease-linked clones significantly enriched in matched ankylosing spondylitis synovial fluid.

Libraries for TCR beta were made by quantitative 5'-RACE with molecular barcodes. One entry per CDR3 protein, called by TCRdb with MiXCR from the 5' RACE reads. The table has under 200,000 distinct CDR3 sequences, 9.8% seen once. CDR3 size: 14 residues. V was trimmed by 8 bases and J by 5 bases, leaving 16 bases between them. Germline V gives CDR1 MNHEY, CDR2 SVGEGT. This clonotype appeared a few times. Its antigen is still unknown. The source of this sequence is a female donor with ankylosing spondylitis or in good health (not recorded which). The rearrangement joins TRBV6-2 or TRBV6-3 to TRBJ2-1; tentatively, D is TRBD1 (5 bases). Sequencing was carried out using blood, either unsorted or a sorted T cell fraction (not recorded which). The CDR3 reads CASRAVGANNEQFF. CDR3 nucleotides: TGTGCCAGCCGGGCAGTAGGGGCCAACAATGAGCAGTTCTTC.